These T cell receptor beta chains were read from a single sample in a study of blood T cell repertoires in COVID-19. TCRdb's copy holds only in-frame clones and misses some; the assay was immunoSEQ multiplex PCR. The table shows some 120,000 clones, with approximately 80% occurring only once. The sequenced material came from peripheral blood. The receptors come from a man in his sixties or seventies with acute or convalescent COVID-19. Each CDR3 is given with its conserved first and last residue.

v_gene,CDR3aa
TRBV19,CASSIGGEMGPQHF
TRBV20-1,CSADWYNEQFF
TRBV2,CASSSLAGTDTQYF
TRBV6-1,CASSEGDFYEQYF
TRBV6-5,CASRQSRQGNTIYF
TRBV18,CASSPSRETEAFF
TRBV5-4,CASSLGGQGTGELFF
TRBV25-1,CASRPGGGPEAFF
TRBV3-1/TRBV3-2,CASSQQNYLGQGVYGYTF
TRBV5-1,CASSLSGSDGYTF
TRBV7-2,CASSLSGGRYEQYF
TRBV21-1,CASSKTGGPIQETQYF
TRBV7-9,CASTADRLTDTQYF
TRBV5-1,CASSPGGPDMNTQYF
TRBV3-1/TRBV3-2,CASSHFGGGYPEAFF
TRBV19,CASRGAYSGANVLTF
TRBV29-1,CSVDWWGGSEQFF
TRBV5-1,CASSLAASGGAPYEQYF
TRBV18,CASSPQGSGAGELFF
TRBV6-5,CASSYSMATGRRGYTF
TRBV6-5,CASSYEVMGYEQYF
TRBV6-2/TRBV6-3,CASSRTGSGNTIYF
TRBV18,CASTEGATRGGEKLFF
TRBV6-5,CASTGGEGNSPLHF
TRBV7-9,CASRPLGPAYEQYF
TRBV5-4,CASSLAAGQGGGYTF
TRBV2,CASRETGAYEQYF
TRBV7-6,CASSPAGASGNTIYF
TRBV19,CASSIGGGADSGANVLTF
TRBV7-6,CASSLVPGQGGKLFF
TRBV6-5,CASLGVTGELFF
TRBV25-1,CASRGGETEAFF
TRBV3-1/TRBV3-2,CASSQSDRGRAGDYTF
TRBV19,CASSIGGAGYTF
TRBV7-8,CASSLRDRVNAGANVLTF
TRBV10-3,CAISESIGDTVSAEAFF